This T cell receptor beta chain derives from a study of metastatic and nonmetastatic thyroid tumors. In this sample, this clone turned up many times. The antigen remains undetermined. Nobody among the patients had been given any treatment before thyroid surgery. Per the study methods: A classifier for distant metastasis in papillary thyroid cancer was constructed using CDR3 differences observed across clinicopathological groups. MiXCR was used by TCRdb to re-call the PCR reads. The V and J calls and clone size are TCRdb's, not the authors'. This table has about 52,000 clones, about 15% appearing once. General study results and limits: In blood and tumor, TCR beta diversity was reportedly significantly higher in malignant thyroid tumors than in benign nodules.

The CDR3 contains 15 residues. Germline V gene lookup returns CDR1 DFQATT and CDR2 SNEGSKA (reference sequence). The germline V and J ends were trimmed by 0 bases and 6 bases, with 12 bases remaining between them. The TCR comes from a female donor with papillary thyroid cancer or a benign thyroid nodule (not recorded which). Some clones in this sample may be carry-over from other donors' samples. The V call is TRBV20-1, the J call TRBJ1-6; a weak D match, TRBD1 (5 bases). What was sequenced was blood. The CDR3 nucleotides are TGCAGTGCTAGAGATCCGAGACAGACTAATTCACCCCTCCACTTT. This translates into CSARDPRQTNSPLHF.